The 20 T cell receptor beta chains listed next were all sequenced from one sample in a study of radiation and T cells in renal cell carcinoma. Time point given: blood 2 weeks post-SBRT. Noted treatment: 15 Gy SBRT to primary tumor, nephrectomy 4 weeks later. The table came from immunoSEQ multiplex PCR; TCRdb's copy has only in-frame clones and leaves some out. This sample carries some 150,000 clones, about nine tenths of them seen once, and the ten largest clones take 10% to 15%. Sequencing used blood, obtained from a patient whose treatment included radiotherapy and nephrectomy. Receptors originate from a woman aged 45-59 years with renal cell carcinoma.

The V gene is TRBV6-1, the J gene TRBJ1-1; D possibly corresponds to TRBD1 (6 bases). Deletions cut 8 bases from V and 1 base from J, with 8 bases between. Germline CDR1 is MNHNS and CDR2 is SASEGT. The CDR3 has 12 residues. This CDR3 reads CASGGQNTEAFF. The CDR3 DNA sequence: TGTGCCAGCGGGGGGCAGAACACTGAAGCTTTCTTT.

This rearrangement joins TRBV11-2 to TRBJ1-1; TRBD1 aligns across 8 bases. Trimming took 4 bases from V and 0 from J; bases not matched to a gene: 4. Germline V lookup: CDR1 SGHAT, CDR2 FQNNGV. The CDR3 spans 15 residues. The DNA of the CDR3 is TGTGCCAGCAGCTACGGACAGGGAATGAACACTGAAGCTTTCTTT. It is translated as CASSYGQGMNTEAFF.

The V call is TRBV13, the J call TRBJ2-5, with 10 nucleotides matching TRBD2. V trimming: 5 bases; J trimming: 5 bases; junction bases outside the gene matches: 8. CDR3 length: 15 residues. CDR1 and CDR2 from the germline V gene are PRHDT and FYEKMQ (reference sequence). This CDR3 reads CASSDSSGGKETQYF. DNA for the CDR3: TGTGCCAGCAGCGATAGTAGCGGGGGGAAGGAGACCCAGTACTTC.

The chain employs TRBV5-6 and TRBJ1-2, with TRBD1 matching 7 bases. Trimming at V came to 4 bases and at J to 7 bases, leaving 10 bases not matched to a gene. The germline V gene encodes CDR1 SGHDT and CDR2 YYEEEE. The CDR3 covers 14 residues. The CDR3 region is CASSKKGARGGYTF. The CDR3 nucleotides read TGTGCCAGCAGCAAAAAGGGGGCGCGAGGTGGCTACACCTTC.

The chain is built from TRBV7-3 and TRBJ2-7; 11 nucleotides align to TRBD2. This CDR3 region has 14 residues. Germline V CDR1 and CDR2: SGHTA, FQGTGA. Germline trimming cut 3 bases from V and 4 bases from J; bases unmatched to any gene: 2. The chain's CDR3 is CASSFSGGAYEQYF. DNA of the CDR3: TGTGCCAGCAGCTTTAGCGGGGGGGCTTACGAGCAGTACTTC. Together with reference TRBV7-3 and TRBJ2-7, the CDR3 gives the full variable domain: GAGVSQTPSNKVTEKGKYVELRCDPISGHTALYWYRQSLGQGPEFLIYFQGTGAADDSGLPNDRFFAVRPEGSVSTLKIQRTERGDSAVYLCASSFSGGAYEQYFGPGTRLTVT.

The table lists this clone with a few counts. V is TRBV7-2 and J is TRBJ1-3, with unresolved D. Per germline, CDR1 SGHTA and CDR2 FQGNSA. The ends were cut back, 5 bases at V and 4 bases at J, with 9 bases in the middle. The length of the CDR3 is 13 residues. In nucleotides, the CDR3 is TGTGCCAGCAGCCCTTATCTGGGAAACACCATATATTTT. Encoded protein: CASSPYLGNTIYF.

This clone appeared once. The chain has TRBV4-1 and TRBJ1-2; D is ambiguous. This CDR3 is 16 amino acids long. Between the trimmed V and J ends, which lost 0 bases and 4 bases, there was a span of 15 bases. Germline assignment: CDR1 MGHRA and CDR2 YSYEKL. The CDR3 spells CASSQEGSGSSYGYTF. Here the CDR3 DNA reads TGCGCCAGCAGCCAAGAAGGGTCGGGAAGCAGCTATGGCTACACCTTC.

This chain joins TRBV4-2 and TRBJ2-7; D is possibly TRBD2 (6 bases). The V gene lost 0 bases and the J gene lost 3 bases, with 12 bases spanning the gap. The germline V gene encodes CDR1 LGHNA and CDR2 YNFKEQ. This CDR3 spans 15 amino acids. The CDR3 here is CASSQERDSYYEQYF. CDR3 nucleotides: TGTGCCAGCAGCCAAGAAAGGGACTCATACTACGAGCAGTACTTC.

DNA for the CDR3: TGTGCCAGCAATGAGCGGGGGTGCTACGAGCAGTACTTC. Encoded protein: CASNERGCYEQYF. This chain connects TRBV6-5 to TRBJ2-7; TRBD2 agrees at 8 bases. This CDR3 region has 13 residues. Trimming removed 7 bases from V and 3 bases from J; junction bases left unmatched: 5. Germline V gives CDR1 MNHEY, CDR2 SVGAGI.

For the CDR3, the DNA is TGTGCCAGCAGTTTTCTGACGGGCATTATTTCTGGGGCCAACGTCCTGACTTTC. Its protein product is CASSFLTGIISGANVLTF. V and J are TRBV27 and TRBJ2-6; unclear D gene. The V end lost 3 bases, the J end lost 1 base, and 16 bases lay between the germline ends. The CDR3 length is 18 residues. Looked up from germline, CDR1 is MNHEY and CDR2 is SMNVEV (reference sequence).

In this sample, this clone turned up a few times. The chain carries TRBV7-9 and TRBJ1-6; D not certain. Germline V CDR1 and CDR2: SEHNR, FQNEAQ (reference sequence). V shed 2 bases and J shed 8 bases, with 4 bases lying between them. The CDR3 length is 12 residues. The CDR3 region is CASSLKDSPLHF. The CDR3 nucleotides are TGTGCCAGCAGCTTAAAGGATTCACCCCTCCACTTT.

V is TRBV11-3 and J is TRBJ2-1, with TRBD2 matching over 7 bases. There are 15 residues in the CDR3. V was pared by 1 base and J by 4 bases, with 4 bases of the junction left unmatched. Germline CDR1 SGHNT, CDR2 YENEEA. The CDR3 is CASSLATAGYNEQFF. DNA of the CDR3: TGTGCCAGCAGCTTAGCTACAGCGGGGTACAATGAGCAGTTCTTC.

This sequence joins TRBV6-1 and TRBJ1-6; 11 positions match TRBD1. Germline V gives CDR1 MNHNS, CDR2 SASEGT. J was trimmed by 10 bases and V by 6 bases; bases with no gene match: 8. The CDR3 has 15 residues. The CDR3 is CASSRRGQGGSPLHF. The CDR3 nucleotides read TGTGCCAGCAGCCGAAGGGGACAGGGGGGATCACCCCTCCACTTT.

Of note for this clone: The sample contains more than one DNA sequence encoding this CDR3. CDR3 sequence (DNA): TGTGCCAGTAGTATCCTGACAGGTAACACCGGGGAGCTGTTTTTT. Protein sequence: CASSILTGNTGELFF. V is TRBV19 and J is TRBJ2-2; D is possibly TRBD1 (6 bases). Germline CDR1 is LNHDA and CDR2 is SQIVND (reference sequence). V lost 3 bases, J lost 2 bases, and 10 bases lay in between. This CDR3 contains 15 residues. The complete variable domain, with remaining parts taken from reference TRBV19 and TRBJ2-2, reads DGGITQSPKYLFRKEGQNVTLSCEQNLNHDAMYWYRQDPGQGLRLIYYSQIVNDFQKGDIAEGYSVSREKKESFPLTVTSAQKNPTAFYLCASSILTGNTGELFFGEGSRLTVL.

This clone appeared a few times. A clone one base away is much larger, so this may be a read error. The chain recombines TRBV7-3 with TRBJ1-1, with 7 nucleotides matching TRBD1. This CDR3 has 14 residues. V lost 2 bases and J lost 2; bases outside the gene matches: 2. Germline CDR1 and CDR2: SGHTA and FQGTGA. CDR3 protein: CASSLWDSNTEAFF. The CDR3 DNA sequence: TGTGCCAGCAGCTTATGGGACAGCAACACTGAAGCTTTCTTT.

The chain is built from TRBV18 and TRBJ2-7; D might be TRBD1 (6 bases). This CDR3 has 14 residues. Trimming removed 2 bases from V and 5 bases from J, with 13 bases in between. Germline V gives CDR1 KGHSH, CDR2 LQKENI. Here the CDR3 DNA reads TGTGCCAGCTCACCAGAGGCCAGGGGCAACGAGCAGTACTTC. Encoded protein: CASSPEARGNEQYF.

This clone was detected a few times. The J gene is TRBJ1-1, the V gene TRBV7-3; 7 nucleotides align to TRBD1. After removal of 4 bases from V and 4 bases from J, the junction contained 6 bases not matched to a gene. The CDR3 contains 14 residues. Germline V CDR1 and CDR2: SGHTA, FQGTGA. CDR3 bases: TGTGCCAGCAGCTCTCAGGGGGTACTCACTGAAGCTTTCTTT. Its translation is CASSSQGVLTEAFF.

This chain joins TRBV30 and TRBJ2-7; the D is unclear. The V end lost 0 bases, the J end lost 6 bases, and 9 bases lay between the germline ends. CDR1 and CDR2 (germline): GTSNPN, SVGIG (reference sequence). CDR3 length: 12 amino acids. The CDR3: CAWSVGRVEQYF. DNA for the CDR3: TGTGCCTGGAGTGTAGGACGGGTCGAGCAGTACTTC.

The chain combines TRBV4-1 with TRBJ1-2; 7 bases map to TRBD1. The germline gives CDR1 MGHRA, CDR2 YSYEKL. The CDR3 length is 14 residues. The V gene end was trimmed by 3 bases and the J gene end by 7 bases; junction bases not matched to a gene: 8. As DNA, the CDR3 is TGCGCCAGCAGCCATAACAGGGGAGATGGTGGCTACACCTTC. The encoded protein is CASSHNRGDGGYTF.

The chain has TRBV6-1 and TRBJ1-2, with D possibly being TRBD1 (6 bases). This CDR3 has 14 residues. The germline V and J ends were trimmed by 3 bases and 2 bases, with 10 bases remaining between them. Per the germline V gene, CDR1 is MNHNS and CDR2 is SASEGT. CDR3 residues: CASSEGTPNYGYTF. The CDR3 DNA is TGTGCCAGCAGTGAGGGGACACCAAACTATGGCTACACCTTC.